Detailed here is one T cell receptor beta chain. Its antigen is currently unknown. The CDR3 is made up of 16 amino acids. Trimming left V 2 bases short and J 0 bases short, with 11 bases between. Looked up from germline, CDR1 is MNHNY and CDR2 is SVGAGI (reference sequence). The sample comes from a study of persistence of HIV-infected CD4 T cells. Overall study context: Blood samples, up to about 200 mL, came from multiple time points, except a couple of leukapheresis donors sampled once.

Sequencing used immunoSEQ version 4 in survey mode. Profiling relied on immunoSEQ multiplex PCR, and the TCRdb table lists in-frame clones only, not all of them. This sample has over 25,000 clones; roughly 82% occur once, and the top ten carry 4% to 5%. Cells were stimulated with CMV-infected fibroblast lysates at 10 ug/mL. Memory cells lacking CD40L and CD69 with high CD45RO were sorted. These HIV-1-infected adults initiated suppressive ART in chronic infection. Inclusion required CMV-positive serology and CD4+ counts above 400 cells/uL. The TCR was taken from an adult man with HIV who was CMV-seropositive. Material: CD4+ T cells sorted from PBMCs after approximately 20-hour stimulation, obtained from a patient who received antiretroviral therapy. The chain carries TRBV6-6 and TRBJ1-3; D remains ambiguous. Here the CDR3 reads CASSYAGFRSGNTIYF. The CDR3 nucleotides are TGTGCCAGCAGTTACGCGGGCTTCCGCTCTGGAAACACCATATATTTT.